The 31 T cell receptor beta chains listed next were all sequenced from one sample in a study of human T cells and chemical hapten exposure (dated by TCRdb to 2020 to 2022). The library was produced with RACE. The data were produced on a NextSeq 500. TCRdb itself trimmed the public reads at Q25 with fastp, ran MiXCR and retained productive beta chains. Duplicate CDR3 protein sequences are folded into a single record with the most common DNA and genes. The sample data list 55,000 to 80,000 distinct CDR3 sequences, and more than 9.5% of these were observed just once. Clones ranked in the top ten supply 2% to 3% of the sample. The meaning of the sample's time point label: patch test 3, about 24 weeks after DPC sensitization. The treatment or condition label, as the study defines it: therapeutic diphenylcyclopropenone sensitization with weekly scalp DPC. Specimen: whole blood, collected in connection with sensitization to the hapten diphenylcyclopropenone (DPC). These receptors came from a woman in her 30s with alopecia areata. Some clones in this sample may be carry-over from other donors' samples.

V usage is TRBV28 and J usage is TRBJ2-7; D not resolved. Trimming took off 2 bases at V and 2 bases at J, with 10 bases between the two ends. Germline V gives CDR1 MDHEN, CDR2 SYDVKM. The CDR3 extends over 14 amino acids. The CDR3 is CASSLADGTYEQYF. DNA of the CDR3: TGTGCCAGCAGTTTAGCAGACGGCACCTACGAGCAGTACTTC.

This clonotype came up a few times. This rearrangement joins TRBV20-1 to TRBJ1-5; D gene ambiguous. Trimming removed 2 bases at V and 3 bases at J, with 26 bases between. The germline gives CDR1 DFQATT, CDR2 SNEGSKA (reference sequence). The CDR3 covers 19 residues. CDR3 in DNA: TGCAGTGCTAGACCCATGACACCGACGCGACCGACTATCAATCAGCCCCAGCATTTT. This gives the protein CSARPMTPTRPTINQPQHF.

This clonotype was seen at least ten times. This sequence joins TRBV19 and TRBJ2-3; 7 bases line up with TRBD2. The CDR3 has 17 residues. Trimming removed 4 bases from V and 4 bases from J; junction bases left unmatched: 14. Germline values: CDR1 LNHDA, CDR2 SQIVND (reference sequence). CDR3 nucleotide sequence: TGTGCCAGTAGTAGGGGGACTACTATCCCCCAGGCAGATACGCAGTATTTT. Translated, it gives CASSRGTTIPQADTQYF.

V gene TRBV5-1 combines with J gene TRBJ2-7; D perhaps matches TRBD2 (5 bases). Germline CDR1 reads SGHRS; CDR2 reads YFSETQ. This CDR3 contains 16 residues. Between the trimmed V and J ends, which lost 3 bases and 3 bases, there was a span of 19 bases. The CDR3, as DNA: TGCGCCAGCAGCTCGCGAGGGAGCGGACCCAACTACGAGCAGTACTTC. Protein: CASSSRGSGPNYEQYF.

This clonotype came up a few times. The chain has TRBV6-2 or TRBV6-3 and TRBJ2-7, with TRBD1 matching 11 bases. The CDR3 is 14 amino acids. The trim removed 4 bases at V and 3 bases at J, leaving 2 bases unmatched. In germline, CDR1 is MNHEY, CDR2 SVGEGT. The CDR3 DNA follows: TGTGCCAGCAGTTCTGGGACAGGGGGCTACGAGCAGTACTTC. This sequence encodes CASSSGTGGYEQYF.

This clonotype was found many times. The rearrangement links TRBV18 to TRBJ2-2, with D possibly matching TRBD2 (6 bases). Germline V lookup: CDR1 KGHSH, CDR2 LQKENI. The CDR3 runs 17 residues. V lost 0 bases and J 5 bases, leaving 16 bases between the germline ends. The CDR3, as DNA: TGTGCCAGCTCACCACCGAACCGGGGGTTCCAGACCGGGGAGCTGTTTTTT. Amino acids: CASSPPNRGFQTGELFF.

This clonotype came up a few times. In nucleotides, the CDR3 is TGCAGCGTTGAAAACACTAGCACAGATACGCAGTATTTT. Encoded protein: CSVENTSTDTQYF. The chain is built from TRBV29-1 and TRBJ2-3; D remains unclear. Germline CDR1 is SQVTM and CDR2 is ANQGSEA. This CDR3 is built from 13 residues. V was clipped by 2 bases and J by 0 bases, with 6 bases between them.

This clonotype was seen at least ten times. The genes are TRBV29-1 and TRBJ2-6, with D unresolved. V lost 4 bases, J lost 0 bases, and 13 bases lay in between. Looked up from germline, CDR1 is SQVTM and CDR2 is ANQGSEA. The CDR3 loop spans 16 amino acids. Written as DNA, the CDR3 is TGCAGCGTTGTTTTTGTGCCGTACTCTGGGGCCAACGTCCTGACTTTC. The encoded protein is CSVVFVPYSGANVLTF.

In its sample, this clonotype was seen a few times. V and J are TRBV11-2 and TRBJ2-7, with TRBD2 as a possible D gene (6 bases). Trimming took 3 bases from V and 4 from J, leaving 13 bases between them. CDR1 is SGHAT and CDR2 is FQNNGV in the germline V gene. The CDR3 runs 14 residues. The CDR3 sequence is CASSLWRDPYEQYF. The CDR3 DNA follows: TGTGCCAGCAGCTTGTGGCGGGACCCGTACGAGCAGTACTTC.

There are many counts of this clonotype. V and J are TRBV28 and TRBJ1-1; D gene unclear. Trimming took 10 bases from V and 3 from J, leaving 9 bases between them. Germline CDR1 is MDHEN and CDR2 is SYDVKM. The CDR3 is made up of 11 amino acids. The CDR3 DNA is TGTGCCATCCAGTCGGACACTGAAGCTTTCTTT. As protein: CAIQSDTEAFF.

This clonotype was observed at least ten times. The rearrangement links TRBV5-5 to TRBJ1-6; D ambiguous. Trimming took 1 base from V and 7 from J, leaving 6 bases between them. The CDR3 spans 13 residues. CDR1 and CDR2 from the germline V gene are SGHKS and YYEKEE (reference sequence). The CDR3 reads CASSLSLNSPLHF. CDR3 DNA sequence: TGTGCCAGCAGCTTGAGTCTGAATTCACCCCTCCACTTT.

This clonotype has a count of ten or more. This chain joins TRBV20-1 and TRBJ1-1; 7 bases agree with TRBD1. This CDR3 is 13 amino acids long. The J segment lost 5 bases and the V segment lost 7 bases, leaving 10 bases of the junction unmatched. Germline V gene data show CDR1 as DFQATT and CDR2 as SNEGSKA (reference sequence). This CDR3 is CSVRRQGRTEAFF. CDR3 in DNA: TGCAGTGTTCGCCGACAGGGTAGGACTGAAGCTTTCTTT.

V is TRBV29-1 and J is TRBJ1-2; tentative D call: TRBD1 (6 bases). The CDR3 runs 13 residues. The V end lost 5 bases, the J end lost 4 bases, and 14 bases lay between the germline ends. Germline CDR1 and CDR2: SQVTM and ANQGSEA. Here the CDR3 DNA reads TGCAGCGTTACCCGGGGACAAGCCTATGGCTACACCTTC. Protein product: CSVTRGQAYGYTF.

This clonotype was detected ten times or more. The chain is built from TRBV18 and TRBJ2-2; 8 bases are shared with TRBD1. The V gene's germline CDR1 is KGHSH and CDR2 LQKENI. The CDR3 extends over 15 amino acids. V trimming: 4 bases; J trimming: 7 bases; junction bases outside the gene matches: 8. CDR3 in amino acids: CASSQGQVDVGELFF. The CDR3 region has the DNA TGTGCCAGCTCACAGGGACAGGTGGACGTCGGGGAGCTGTTTTTT.

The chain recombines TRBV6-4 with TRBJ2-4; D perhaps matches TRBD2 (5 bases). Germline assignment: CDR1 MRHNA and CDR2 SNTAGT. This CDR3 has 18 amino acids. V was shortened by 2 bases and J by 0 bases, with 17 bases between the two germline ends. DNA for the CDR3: TGTGCCAGCAGTGACGTCGGTCGCCAAGGACTAGCCAAAAACATTCAGTACTTC. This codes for CASSDVGRQGLAKNIQYF.

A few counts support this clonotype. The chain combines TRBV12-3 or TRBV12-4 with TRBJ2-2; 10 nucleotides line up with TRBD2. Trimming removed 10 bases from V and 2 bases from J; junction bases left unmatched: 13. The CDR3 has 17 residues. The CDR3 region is CAISRPASGSNTGELFF. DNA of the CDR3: TGTGCCATCTCTCGCCCCGCTAGCGGGAGTAACACCGGGGAGCTGTTTTTT.

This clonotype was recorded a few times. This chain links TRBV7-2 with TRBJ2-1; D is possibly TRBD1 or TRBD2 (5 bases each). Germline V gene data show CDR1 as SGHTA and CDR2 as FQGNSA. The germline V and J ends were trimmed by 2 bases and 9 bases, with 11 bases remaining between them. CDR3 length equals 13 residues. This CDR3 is CASSLIWGSEQFF. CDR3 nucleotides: TGTGCCAGCAGCTTAATTTGGGGGAGTGAGCAGTTCTTC. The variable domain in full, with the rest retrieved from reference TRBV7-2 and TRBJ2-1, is GAGVSQSPSNKVTEKGKDVELRCDPISGHTALYWYRQSLGQGLEFLIYFQGNSAPDKSGLPSDRFSAERTGGSVSTLTIQRTQQEDSAVYLCASSLIWGSEQFFGPGTRLTVL.

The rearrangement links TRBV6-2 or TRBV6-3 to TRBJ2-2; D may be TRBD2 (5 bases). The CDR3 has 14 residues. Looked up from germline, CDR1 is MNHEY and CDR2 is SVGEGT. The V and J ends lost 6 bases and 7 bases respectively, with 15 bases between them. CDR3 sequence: CASSGAPEGGELFF. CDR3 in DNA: TGTGCCAGCAGCGGAGCCCCTGAGGGCGGGGAGCTGTTTTTT.

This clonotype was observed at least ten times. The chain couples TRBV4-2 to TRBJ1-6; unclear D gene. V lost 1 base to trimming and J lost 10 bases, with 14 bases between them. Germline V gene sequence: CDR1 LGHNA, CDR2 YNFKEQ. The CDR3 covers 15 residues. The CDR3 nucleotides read TGTGCCAGCAGCCAAGCCAGGTTCGGAGGGTCACCCCTCCACTTT. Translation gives CASSQARFGGSPLHF.

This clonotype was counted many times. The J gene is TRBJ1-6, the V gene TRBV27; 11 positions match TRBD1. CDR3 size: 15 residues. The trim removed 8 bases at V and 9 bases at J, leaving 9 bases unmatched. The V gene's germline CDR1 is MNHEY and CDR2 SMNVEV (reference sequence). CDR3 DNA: TGTGCCAGCGGACCTTTTGGGACAGGGGGTTCACCCCTCCACTTT. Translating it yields CASGPFGTGGSPLHF.

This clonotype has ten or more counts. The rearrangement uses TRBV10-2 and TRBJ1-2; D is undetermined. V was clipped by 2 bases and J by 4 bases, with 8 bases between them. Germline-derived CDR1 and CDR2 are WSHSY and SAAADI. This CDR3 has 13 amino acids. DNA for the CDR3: TGCGCCAGCAGTGAGAGGACCGGCTATGGCTACACCTTC. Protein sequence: CASSERTGYGYTF.

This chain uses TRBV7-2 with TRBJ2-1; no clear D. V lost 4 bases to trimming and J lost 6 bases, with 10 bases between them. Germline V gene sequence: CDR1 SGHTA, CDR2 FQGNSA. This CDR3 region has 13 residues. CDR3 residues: CASSSHPGNEQFF. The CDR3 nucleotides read TGTGCCAGCAGCTCCCATCCTGGCAATGAGCAGTTCTTC.

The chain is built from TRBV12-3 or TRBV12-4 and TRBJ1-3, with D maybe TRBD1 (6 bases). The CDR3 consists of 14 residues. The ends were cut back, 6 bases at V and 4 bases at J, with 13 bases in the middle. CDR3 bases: TGTGCCAGCAGGAGGGGGACAACAGGAAACACCATATATTTT. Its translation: CASRRGTTGNTIYF.

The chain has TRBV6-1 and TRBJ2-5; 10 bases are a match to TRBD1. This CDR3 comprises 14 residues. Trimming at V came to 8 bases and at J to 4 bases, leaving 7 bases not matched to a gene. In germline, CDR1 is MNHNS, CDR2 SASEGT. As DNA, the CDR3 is TGTGCCAGCGGAGGGACAGGGGCTGGAGAGACCCAGTACTTC. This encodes CASGGTGAGETQYF.

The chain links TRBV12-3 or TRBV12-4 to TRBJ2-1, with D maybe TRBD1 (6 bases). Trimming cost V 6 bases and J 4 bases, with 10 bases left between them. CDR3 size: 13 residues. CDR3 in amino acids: CASSRGQYNEQFF. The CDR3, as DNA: TGTGCCAGCAGCCGTGGACAGTACAATGAGCAGTTCTTC.

The CDR3 is CASSFGRVGANVLTF. The CDR3 nucleotides are TGTGCCAGCAGCTTTGGAAGGGTTGGGGCCAACGTCCTGACTTTC. This sequence joins TRBV7-9 and TRBJ2-6; D is ambiguous. This CDR3 is 15 amino acids long. V gave up 3 bases and J gave up 3 bases, with 9 bases separating them. Germline values: CDR1 SEHNR, CDR2 FQNEAQ (reference sequence).

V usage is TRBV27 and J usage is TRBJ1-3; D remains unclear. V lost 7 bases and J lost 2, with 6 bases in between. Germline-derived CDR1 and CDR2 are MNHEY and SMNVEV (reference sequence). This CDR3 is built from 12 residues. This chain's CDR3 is CASTVPGNTIYF. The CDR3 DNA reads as TGTGCCAGCACCGTGCCTGGAAACACCATATATTTT.

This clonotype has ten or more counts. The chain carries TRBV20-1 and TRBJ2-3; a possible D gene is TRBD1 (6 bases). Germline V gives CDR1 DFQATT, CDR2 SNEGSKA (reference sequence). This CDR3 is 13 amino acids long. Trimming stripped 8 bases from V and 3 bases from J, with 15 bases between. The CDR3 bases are TGCAGTCCGACGAAACAGGGAACAGATACGCAGTATTTT. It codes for CSPTKQGTDTQYF.

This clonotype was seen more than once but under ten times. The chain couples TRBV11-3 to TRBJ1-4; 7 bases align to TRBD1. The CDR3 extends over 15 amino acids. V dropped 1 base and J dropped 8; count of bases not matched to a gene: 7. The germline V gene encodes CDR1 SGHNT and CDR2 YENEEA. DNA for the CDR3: TGTGCCAGCAGCTTAGGTGAAGGGGGCCGCGAAAAACTGTTTTTT. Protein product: CASSLGEGGREKLFF.

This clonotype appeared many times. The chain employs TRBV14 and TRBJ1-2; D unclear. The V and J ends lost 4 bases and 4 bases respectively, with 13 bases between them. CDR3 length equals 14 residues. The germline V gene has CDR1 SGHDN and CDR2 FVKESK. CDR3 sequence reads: CASSRTQMIYGYTF. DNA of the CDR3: TGTGCCAGCAGCCGCACCCAGATGATCTATGGCTACACCTTC.

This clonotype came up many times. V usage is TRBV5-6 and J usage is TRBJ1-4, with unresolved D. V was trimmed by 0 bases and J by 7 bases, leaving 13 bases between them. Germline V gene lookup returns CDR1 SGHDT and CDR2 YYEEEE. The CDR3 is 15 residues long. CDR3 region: CASSLAASVSEKLFF. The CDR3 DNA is TGTGCCAGCAGCTTGGCCGCAAGTGTGAGTGAAAAACTGTTTTTT. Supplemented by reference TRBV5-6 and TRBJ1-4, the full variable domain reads DAGVTQSPTHLIKTRGQQVTLRCSPKSGHDTVSWYQQALGQGPQFIFQYYEEEERQRGNFPDRFSGHQFPNYSSELNVNALLLGDSALYLCASSLAASVSEKLFFGSGTQLSVL.